This TCR beta chain was recorded in a study of cytomegalovirus exposure and HLA in healthy donors (dated by TCRdb to 2017 to 2019). Regarding the study in general: An earlier analysis of 587 of the donors reported 250 to 350 Gb of sequence data and some 120 million unique TCR beta sequences from around 200 million T cells. A separate validation cohort of over 95 different subjects was used in addition to the approximately 610-subject first cohort. Using immunosequencing, the study profiled T cell repertoires from 500 to 800 subjects and related those repertoires to cytomegalovirus serostatus. Rather than using new phenotypic data, the later analysis identified candidate immune exposures from TCR beta sequences and from how often those sequences occurred across donors. A handful of DR-DQ haplotypes were treated as single units for association and clustering because of strong linkage in the cohort. Approximately 300 gigabases of sequencing data and around 88 million unique TCR sequences made up an early release that covered nearly 650 HLA-typed donors. To decide whether each TCR beta V gene segment behaved as functional or pseudogenic, an earlier analysis of several hundred of the donors relied on high-throughput TCR beta sequencing. Both class I and class II loci were covered by HLA typing, at four-digit resolution. To predict cytomegalovirus infection status, the study brought together high-throughput TCR immunosequencing, statistical association of individual TCRs with disease status, and machine learning. A later analysis re-examined previously published TCR beta repertoires from several hundred donors and added high-resolution HLA genotyping to investigate patterns of TCR occurrence. Every repertoire in the discovery cohort had been generated on one and the same sequencing platform. The study was designed to test whether signatures of past pathogen exposure could be identified by cataloging public T cell receptors. The number of donors typed differed by locus, with roughly 620-640 for A, B, C, DRB1 and DQB1, 522 for DQA1, 606 for DPA1, and about 450 for DPB1. Donor age, sex, ethnicity and CMV serostatus were collected together with the repertoire data. On average, 235,054 unique TCR beta nucleotide sequences were sequenced per donor among a few hundred genotyped donors of the cohort, with roughly a sixth of those sequences being non-productive. Of the 300 to 500 genotyped donors, 75% to 85% were placed in the genetic ancestry cluster associated with self-reported Caucasian donors. A later genetic analysis used genome-wide SNP genotypes for about three fifths of the roughly 700 donors, treating that subset as a discovery cohort.

General conclusions and limits of the study: An association between a missense DCLRE1C variant and V-gene and J-gene trimming of TCR beta chains was found in a later genetic analysis and replicated in an independent cohort. In an earlier analysis of a few hundred of the donors, most TCR beta V segments were observed in productive rearrangements about 87% or about 30% of the time, broadly matching IMGT annotations. Some IMGT-functional V segments, including TRBV6-2 and TRBV6-3, could not be told apart with the 87-base-pair reads, so those segments were excluded. In a later analysis, most CMV-associated TCR beta chains were found to appear HLA-restricted, with HLA associations seemingly driven largely by CMV exposure. A later analysis found that TCR association rates varied across HLA loci, with DRB1 alleles showing the most associated TCRs and HLA-C alleles the fewest. The presence/absence analyses assumed that sequencing depth was roughly uniform across donors, and that assumption may not be true. A further reported finding was that TCR beta sequences accurately predicted the HLA-A and HLA-B alleles for most subjects in the first cohort. A cluster of highly shared sequence variants was judged likely to be a technical artifact of the sequencing pipeline. Because counts were too low, approximately 18 rarely observed V segments, including chromosome 9 orphons, were excluded from the earlier analysis of under 650 of the donors. In a later analysis, HLA-associated TCR beta chains showed more clonal expansion and lower generation probabilities than non-associated chains that were equally common. Linkage disequilibrium might explain the correlated functional status among segregating V segments, but an unknown experimental factor could not be ruled out. According to the authors, the approach could potentially be generalized to other disease states and immunological phenotypes. For the cohort, immune exposure information was limited to CMV serostatus. Because HLA typing was missing for some donors at each locus, association tests included only the typed subset. In this cohort, only TCR beta chains were sequenced, and detectable features were limited by the absence of alpha or paired-chain data. A later analysis reported that several top co-occurrence clusters appeared linked to parvovirus B19, influenza, CMV and Epstein-Barr virus. The classifier was reported to diagnose cytomegalovirus status with high specificity and sensitivity in both the original cohort and the validation cohort. Strong co-occurrence of HLA alleles, especially DR and DQ, made assigning TCR associations to individual alleles difficult. In a later genetic analysis, fewer N-insertions in productive TCRs were reported among donors in an Asian-associated ancestry cluster than the roughly 700-donor mean. A few of the identified cytomegalovirus-associated TCR beta chains were confirmed in vitro to be specific for cytomegalovirus antigens. The study gave a list of 150 to 200 TCR beta chains associated with cytomegalovirus. Specific HLA alleles were associated with 15,000 to 20,000 TCR beta sequences at a false discovery rate of 0.05 in a later analysis. Across donors, most TCR sequences were observed very rarely, whereas some public TCRs were present in many individuals.

The V and J ends are trimmed by 0 bases and 0 bases, leaving 9 bases between them. The CDR3 starts with the cysteine, ends with the phenylalanine, and has 16 residues. The retained sequence is limited to the CDR3, 48 bases, with the frame set at the first base. CDR1 and CDR2 are read off the germline V gene as KGHSH and LQKENI. A word on this clone: Its antigen is not yet known. The sample holds no much larger clone one base away, and base qualities are not on file. Other nucleotide sequences in the sample specify the same CDR3.

To prepare the library, the immunoSEQ multiplex PCR assay was applied. For the multiplex PCR, a mixture combining 60 forward primers for TCR Vbeta segments and 13 reverse primers for TCR Jbeta segments was used. Amplification of the CDR3 region of rearranged TCR beta genes was performed with a multiplex PCR assay on genomic DNA. The amplified TCR beta libraries were sequenced on the Illumina HiSeq System as 87-base-pair reads. Turning to the authors' computational methods: A later analysis tallied tens of millions of unique TCR beta chains across the 666 repertoires, and some 10 million of those chains were shared by two or more donors. Raw reads were error-corrected and collapsed into unique sequences with a nearest-neighbor algorithm that merged closely related sequences to remove PCR and sequencing errors. Alignment of CDR3 sequences to IMGT reference sequences was used to assign V, D and J gene segments. Each retained sequence needed at least a six-nucleotide match to both a V gene segment and a J gene segment. A rearrangement was called productive if the CDR3 had no stop codons and remained in frame with V and J, and every other rearrangement was called non-productive. Following IMGT convention, CDR3 was defined as the stretch from the second conserved V-encoded cysteine up to the conserved J-encoded phenylalanine. The earlier analysis of a few hundred of the donors excluded any sequence lacking an unambiguous match to a single V gene segment. An earlier analysis of almost 600 of the donors classified V segments as functional when productive rearrangements were above 56.7% and as segregating when the standard deviation between donors was above 5%. A statistical classification framework was built to diagnose cytomegalovirus status from the catalog of TCR beta chain sequences. In a later analysis, TCR nucleotide sequences were compared against IMGT/GENE-DB human TR gene sequences so that V and J genes could be assigned. In a later analysis, CDR3 sequences and most-parsimonious VDJ recombination scenarios were assigned using the TCRdist pipeline. In a later analysis, each TCR beta chain was defined by its CDR3 amino acid sequence together with its V-gene family, and reads lacking a unique V-gene family were excluded. In a later analysis, fewer than 600 highly shared, low-generation-probability nucleotide sequences were removed to address suspected cross-contamination and a sequencing artifact. For each public chain, a later analysis derived a clonal expansion index from normalized ranks of inferred template counts within each repertoire. In a later analysis, generation probabilities were computed using a VDJ recombination model fitted to out-of-frame rearrangements, and the results were checked against IGoR. Hypergeometric tests were used in a later analysis to score TCR-TCR, TCR-HLA and TCR-CMV co-occurrence, with a repertoire-size bias correction applied to the TCR pairs. To estimate false discovery rates, a later analysis permuted the HLA or CMV assignments 20 times. In a later analysis, co-occurring TCRs were grouped using DBSCAN, with TCRdist sequence similarity added in when clustering inside HLA-allele-positive subsets. Repertoires with fewer than 30,000 or more than 120,000 public chains were left out of co-occurrence clustering, as were five repertoires with anomalous nucleotide sharing. TCRdb mirrors the immuneACCESS table, restricted to in-frame sequences. Some clones are absent from its copies; in checked studies, under half trace to an unresolved V gene, and the reason for the others is unknown. V and J calls and clone size are those listed in that table; D and trimming were worked out from the DNA. Here the sample has about 93,000 clones; just under 80% occur a single time. 3% to 3.5% of the sample is held by the ten biggest clonotypes.

The cohort consisted of 650 to 700 healthy bone marrow donors. All cohort members were sampled while nominally healthy, although unrecorded immune exposures were likely present. The donor was CMV seronegative and belonged to the group of roughly 330 seronegative cohort members. A peripheral blood sample was collected from each donor, and TCR beta sequencing was performed on peripheral blood mononuclear cells. Genomic DNA extraction from the blood cell samples was performed with the Qiagen DNeasy Blood Extraction Kit. The sequenced material came from PBMCs. The rearrangement joined TRBV18 to TRBJ2-1, with the identity of the D gene unclear. The TCR sequence derives from a middle-aged woman in good health and CMV-seronegative. The CDR3 sequence is CASSPPSQSSYNEQFF. The DNA reads as follows: TGTGCCAGCTCACCACCATCACAGAGCTCCTACAATGAGCAGTTCTTC.